Each of the 8 T cell receptor beta chains below was sequenced from the same sample in a study of T cells in Graves' hyperthyroidism and ophthalmopathy. Amplification targeted TCR beta CDR3 regions from RNA transcripts. HTBI primers were used for first-round RT-PCR of the TCR CDR3. TCRdb reanalysed the multiplex PCR reads using MiXCR and keeps one entry per CDR3 protein. The sample carries about 290,000 distinct CDR3 sequences, roughly 17% recorded once. The sample consisted of blood. Source of these receptors: a man aged 30 to 39 with Graves' hyperthyroidism.

The chain combines TRBV18 with TRBJ2-1; no clear D gene. Germline CDR1 reads KGHSH; CDR2 reads LQKENI. V was clipped by 2 bases and J by 10 bases, with 6 bases between them. This CDR3 is built from 11 residues. The CDR3 sequence is CASSPGPEQFF. The CDR3 DNA sequence: TGTGCCAGCTCACCAGGCCCGGAGCAGTTCTTC.

This clonotype was recorded at least ten times. CDR3 loop: CASSRDVAVDEQYF. CDR3 DNA: TGTGCCAGCAGCCGGGACGTTGCAGTAGACGAGCAGTACTTC. This sequence joins TRBV5-6 and TRBJ2-7; D assignment may be TRBD1 or TRBD2 (5 bases each). Per the germline V gene, CDR1 is SGHDT and CDR2 is YYEEEE. The CDR3 extends over 14 amino acids. Between the trimmed V and J ends, which lost 4 bases and 5 bases, there was a span of 16 bases.

This clonotype was detected many times. The V and J genes are TRBV19 and TRBJ2-1; 7 nucleotides agree with TRBD2. With V trimmed by 4 bases and J by 0 bases, 18 bases remained unmatched. The CDR3 runs to 20 residues. The germline gives CDR1 LNHDA, CDR2 SQIVND (reference sequence). The CDR3 nucleotides read TGTGCCAGTAGTACCGGTATGGCTAGCGGCCTCTACTCCTCCTACAATGAGCAGTTCTTC. As protein: CASSTGMASGLYSSYNEQFF.

With regard to this clonotype: This could be a read error, since a much larger clone is one nucleotide away. The rearrangement links TRBV6-5 to TRBJ1-2; D unclear. This CDR3 spans 15 amino acids. Germline lookup yields CDR1 MNHEY and CDR2 SVGAGI. The CDR3 loop reads CASSYVGATNYGCTF. DNA for the CDR3: TGTGCCAGCAGTTACGTTGGCGCCACCAACTATGGCTGCACCTTC.

This clonotype appeared a few times. The CDR3 reads CATSLGAPNTGELFF. The CDR3 DNA reads TGTGCCACCAGTTTAGGAGCACCGAACACCGGGGAGCTGTTTTTT. The gene calls are TRBV24-1 and TRBJ2-2; no definite D call. This CDR3 contains 15 residues. CDR1 and CDR2 (germline): KGHDR, SFDVKD. Between the trimmed V and J ends, which lost 6 bases and 0 bases, there was a span of 10 bases.

The chain is built from TRBV20-1 and TRBJ1-1; D is uncertain. The length of the CDR3 is 14 residues. V lost 2 bases and J 4 bases, leaving 14 bases between the germline ends. The germline V gene has CDR1 DFQATT and CDR2 SNEGSKA (reference sequence). CDR3 coding DNA: TGCAGTGCTAGAATTGGAGCGGGGAGCACTGAAGCTTTCTTT. Protein sequence: CSARIGAGSTEAFF.

This clonotype was seen many times. The chain couples TRBV27 to TRBJ1-6; TRBD1 matches 7 bases. The length of the CDR3 is 20 residues. V was pared by 7 bases and J by 4 bases, with 22 bases of the junction left unmatched. Germline CDR1 and CDR2: MNHEY and SMNVEV (reference sequence). CDR3 amino acids: CASTHLYGQDQRDYNSPLHF. CDR3 sequence (DNA): TGTGCCAGCACCCACCTTTATGGACAGGACCAACGGGATTATAATTCACCCCTCCACTTT.

V and J are TRBV28 and TRBJ1-5; D is possibly TRBD1 (6 bases). Germline V gene data show CDR1 as MDHEN and CDR2 as SYDVKM. V was pared by 6 bases and J by 5 bases, with 14 bases between. This CDR3 has 14 amino acids. The CDR3: CASRYGQIDQPQHF. The CDR3 nucleotides are TGTGCCAGCAGGTACGGACAGATAGATCAGCCCCAGCATTTT.